Listed here is a single TCR beta chain. Its target is unknown. The V end lost 4 bases, the J end lost 1 base, and 7 bases lay between the germline ends. CDR1 and CDR2 (germline): SGHVS, FNYEAQ. This CDR3 is built from 13 residues. The data stem from a study of PD-1 blockade in classical Hodgkin lymphoma. Study-level findings and limits: Diversity similar to that of newly diagnosed patients was seen at baseline in complete responders. A reduction in baseline TCR diversity was reportedly seen in newly diagnosed patients relative to healthy donors.

Measured with immunoSEQ multiplex PCR; TCRdb has only the in-frame clones, and not every one. The sample lists 45,000 or so clones; roughly 86% were seen once. Patients all relapsed after autologous stem cell transplantation, and there was variation in brentuximab vedotin exposure. This sequence originates from a human donor with classical Hodgkin lymphoma. The sample in question was peripheral blood mononuclear cells (PBMCs), obtained at baseline. The chain joins TRBV7-6 to TRBJ1-1; no clear D gene. CDR3 nucleotide sequence: TGTGCCAGCAGCTCCACAGAGAACACTGAAGCTTTCTTT. Its protein product is CASSSTENTEAFF.